The entry that follows covers one T cell receptor (beta chain) sequence. Sequenced by immunoSEQ multiplex PCR; TCRdb stores in-frame clones only, minus some. Among approximately 300,000 clones, more than 90% were seen once, and the ten largest hold about 4%. The CDR3 has 16 amino acids. Trimming at V came to 0 bases and at J to 2 bases, leaving 7 bases not matched to a gene. Germline V gives CDR1 MNHEY, CDR2 SMNVEV (reference sequence). The data were obtained in a study of blood T cell repertoires in COVID-19. This TCR was sampled from a woman aged 25 to 39 who had been exposed to COVID-19. The sequenced sample consisted of PBMCs or T cells enriched from blood (not recorded which). The chain recombines TRBV27 with TRBJ2-7, with 7 bases identical to TRBD2. CDR3 amino acids: CASSLSGEGKAYEQYF. In nucleotides, the CDR3 is TGTGCCAGCAGTTTATCTGGGGAGGGAAAAGCCTACGAGCAGTACTTC.